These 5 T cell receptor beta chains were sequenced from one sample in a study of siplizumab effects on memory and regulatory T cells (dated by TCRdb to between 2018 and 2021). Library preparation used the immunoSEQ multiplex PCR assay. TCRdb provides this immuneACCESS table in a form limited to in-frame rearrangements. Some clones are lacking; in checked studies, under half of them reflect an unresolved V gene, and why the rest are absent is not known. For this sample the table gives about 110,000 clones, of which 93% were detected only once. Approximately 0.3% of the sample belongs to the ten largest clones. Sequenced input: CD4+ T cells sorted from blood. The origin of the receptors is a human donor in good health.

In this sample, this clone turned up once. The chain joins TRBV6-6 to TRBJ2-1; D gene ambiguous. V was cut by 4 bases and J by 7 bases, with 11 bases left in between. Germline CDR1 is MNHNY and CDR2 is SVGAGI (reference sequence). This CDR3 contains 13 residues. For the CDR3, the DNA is TGTGCCAGCAGTTTCCCGACCCTAAATGAGCAGTTCTTC. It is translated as CASSFPTLNEQFF.

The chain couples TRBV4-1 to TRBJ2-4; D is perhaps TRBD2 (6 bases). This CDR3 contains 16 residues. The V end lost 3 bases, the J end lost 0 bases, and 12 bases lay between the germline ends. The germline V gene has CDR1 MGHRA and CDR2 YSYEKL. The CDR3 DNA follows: TGCGCCAGCAGCCACGTGGCGGGGAGAGCCAAAAACATTCAGTACTTC. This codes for CASSHVAGRAKNIQYF.

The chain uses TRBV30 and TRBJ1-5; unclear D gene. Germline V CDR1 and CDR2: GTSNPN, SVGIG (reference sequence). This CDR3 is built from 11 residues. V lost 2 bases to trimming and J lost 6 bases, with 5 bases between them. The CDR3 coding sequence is TGTGCCTGGAGTCGGGGTCAGCCCCAGCATTTT. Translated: CAWSRGQPQHF. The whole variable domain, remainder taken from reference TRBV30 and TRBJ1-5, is SQTIHQWPATLVQPVGSPLSLECTVEGTSNPNLYWYRQAAGRGLQLLFYSVGIGQISSEVPQNLSASRPQDRQFILSSKKLLLSDSGFYLCAWSRGQPQHFGDGTRLSIL.

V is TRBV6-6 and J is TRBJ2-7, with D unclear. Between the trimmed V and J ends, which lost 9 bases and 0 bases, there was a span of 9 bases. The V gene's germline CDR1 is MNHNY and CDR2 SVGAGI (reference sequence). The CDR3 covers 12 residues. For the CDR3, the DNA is TGTGCCAGTCGAACGAGCTCCTACGAGCAGTACTTC. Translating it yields CASRTSSYEQYF.

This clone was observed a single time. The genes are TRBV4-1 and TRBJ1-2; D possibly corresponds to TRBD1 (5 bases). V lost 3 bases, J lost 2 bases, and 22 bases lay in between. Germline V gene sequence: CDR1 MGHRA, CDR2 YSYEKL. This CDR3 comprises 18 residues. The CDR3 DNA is TGCGCCAGCAGCCACGCCCCCGCCGCTAGAGGGGACAACTATGGCTACACCTTC. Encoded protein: CASSHAPAARGDNYGYTF.